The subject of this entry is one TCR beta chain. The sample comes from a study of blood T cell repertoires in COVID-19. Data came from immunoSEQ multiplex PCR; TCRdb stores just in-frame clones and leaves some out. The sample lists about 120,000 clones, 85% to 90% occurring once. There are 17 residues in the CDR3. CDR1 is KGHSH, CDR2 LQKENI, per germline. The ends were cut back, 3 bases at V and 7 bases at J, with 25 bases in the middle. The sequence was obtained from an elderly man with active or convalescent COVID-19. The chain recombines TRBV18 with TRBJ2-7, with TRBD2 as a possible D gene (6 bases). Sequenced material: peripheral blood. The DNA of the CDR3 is TGTGCCAGCTCACCCGTTACTCCCGGGACTGGGTATGAGGAGCAGTACTTC. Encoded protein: CASSPVTPGTGYEEQYF.